These T cell receptor beta chains were read from a single sample in a study of preoperative IRX-2 immunotherapy in early breast cancer. Libraries were prepared by immunoSEQ multiplex PCR; TCRdb keeps only in-frame clonotypes and omits some of them. The sample lists roughly 35,000 clones, more than 90% occurring once. Sampling was conducted from a patient treated with IRX-2 immunotherapy. The receptors were sampled from a human donor with breast cancer. Both conserved end residues are part of each CDR3. A D gene is named only where the DNA matches it firmly. Rows may omit the clone size; those that give it use once, few, many or a size class.

j_call clone_size d_call v_call cdr3_aa cdr3_nt
TRBJ2-3 once - TRBV27 CASSFGTIAINTQYF TGTGCCAGCAGTTTCGGCACTATCGCTATTAATACGCAGTATTTT
TRBJ1-1 once - TRBV7-6 CASSSAGVNTEAFF TGTGCCAGCAGCTCCGCCGGGGTAAACACTGAAGCTTTCTTT
TRBJ1-1 - - TRBV5-4 CASSLQGEGLNTEAFF TGTGCCAGCAGCTTGCAGGGTGAGGGACTGAACACTGAAGCTTTCTTT
TRBJ1-2 - - TRBV7-9 CASSVGHGGYTF TGTGCCAGCAGCGTGGGACACGGGGGTTACACCTTC
TRBJ2-2 - TRBD2 TRBV9 CASSVLAGGPASGELFF TGTGCCAGCAGCGTATTAGCGGGGGGACCCGCCAGCGGGGAGCTGTTTTTT
TRBJ1-2 - TRBD1 TRBV7-6 CASSPGTGTNYGYTF TGTGCCAGCAGCCCGGGGACAGGCACCAACTATGGCTACACCTTC
TRBJ2-4 - - TRBV5-1 CASSLASKNIQYF TGCGCCAGCAGCTTGGCGAGCAAAAACATTCAGTACTTC
TRBJ1-1 - - TRBV13 CASSLTGYLNTEAFF TGTGCCAGCAGCTTAACAGGGTATCTGAACACTGAAGCTTTCTTT
TRBJ1-4 - - TRBV20-1 CSGAIYEKLFF TGCAGTGGTGCCATCTATGAAAAACTGTTTTTT
TRBJ2-1 - TRBD1 TRBV7-3 CASSRTGTDDNEQFF TGTGCCAGCAGCCGTACCGGGACAGATGACAATGAGCAGTTCTTC
TRBJ1-2 - - TRBV4-3 CASSQVVGLYGYTF TGCGCCAGCAGCCAAGTTGTAGGGCTCTATGGCTACACCTTC
TRBJ1-1 once - TRBV4-2 CASSQTAVYVDTEAFF TGTGCCAGCAGCCAAACGGCGGTGTATGTGGACACTGAAGCTTTCTTT
TRBJ1-3 - TRBD1 TRBV5-4 CASSPQGVGNTIYF TGTGCCAGCAGCCCGCAGGGGGTCGGAAACACCATATATTTT
TRBJ2-2 - TRBD2 TRBV6-5 CASSYRSGRAGGELFF TGTGCCAGCAGTTACCGGAGCGGGAGGGCTGGCGGGGAGCTGTTTTTT
TRBJ1-2 - - TRBV28 CASSLPYYGYTF TGTGCCAGCAGTTTACCATACTATGGCTACACCTTC
TRBJ1-1 - - TRBV6-4 CASSLFAGESTEAFF TGTGCCAGCAGTCTCTTTGCAGGGGAGAGTACTGAAGCTTTCTTT
TRBJ2-7 - - TRBV18 CASSPPNPEGTYEQYF TGTGCCAGCTCACCACCGAATCCGGAGGGAACCTACGAGCAGTACTTC
TRBJ1-2 - - TRBV6-6 CASSYVLVGGYTF TGTGCCAGCAGTTATGTTCTCGTTGGAGGCTACACCTTC
TRBJ1-4 - - TRBV9 CASSVAPVNEKLFF TGTGCCAGCAGCGTAGCCCCAGTGAATGAAAAACTGTTTTTT
TRBJ2-7 - TRBD1 TRBV4-1 CASSQIGTGGYEQYF TGCGCCAGCAGCCAAATCGGAACAGGGGGCTACGAGCAGTACTTC
TRBJ2-7 - TRBD1 TRBV15 CATSRGQGATYEQYF TGTGCCACCAGCAGAGGACAGGGGGCGACCTACGAGCAGTACTTC
TRBJ1-1 - - TRBV12-1 CASPIYGAFF TGTGCCAGCCCAATATATGGGGCTTTCTTT
TRBJ1-5 - - TRBV7-2 CASSLALAGEGQPQHF TGTGCCAGCAGCTTAGCGCTCGCAGGGGAGGGTCAGCCCCAGCATTTT
TRBJ1-1 - - TRBV9 CASSPRDREAFF TGTGCCAGCAGCCCCCGTGACAGGGAAGCTTTCTTT
TRBJ2-2 - - TRBV28 CASILGGTTRGELFF TGTGCCAGCATCCTAGGGGGGACTACCCGCGGGGAGCTGTTTTTT
TRBJ1-4 - - TRBV9 CASSVYDTNEKLFF TGTGCCAGCAGCGTCTATGATACTAATGAAAAACTGTTTTTT
TRBJ2-7 - - TRBV10-3 CAISESGGVTYEQYF TGTGCCATCAGTGAGTCTGGGGGAGTCACCTACGAGCAGTACTTC